This T cell receptor beta chain is drawn from a study of T-cell memory formation after mild COVID-19. Study findings and constraints: Most CD4+ clones that shrank were in CM and EM, while CD8+ ones turned up in EMRA.

The CDR3 totals 14 residues. Trimming cost V 8 bases and J 0 bases, with 14 bases left between them. The germline V gene has CDR1 SNHLY and CDR2 FYNNEI. This clonotype appeared many times. Its antigen remains unidentified. Using constant-segment primers, 5'RACE produced TCR alpha and TCR beta cDNA libraries carrying sample barcodes and UMIs. TCRdb re-called the 5' RACE reads with MiXCR, one entry per CDR3 protein. Found here are 250,000 to 300,000 distinct CDR3 sequences, over 7% of them singletons; the top ten hold 20% to 25%. The chain uses TRBV2 and TRBJ2-7; tentative D call: TRBD1 (6 bases). The origin of this receptor is a man in his late teens or twenties who had mild COVID-19 (a few samples of this study predate the infection). Cell type and time point are not known. Sequencing was done on a sample of PBMCs or a T cell subset sorted from them (not recorded which). As DNA, the CDR3 is TGTGCCAGCGATGCCGGGACACACTCCTACGAGCAGTACTTC. Its protein product is CASDAGTHSYEQYF.